The 7 T cell receptor beta chains below come from one sample, sequenced in a study of identical twins. TCRdb redid the calling of the 5' RACE reads with MiXCR, one entry per CDR3 protein. Of fewer than 650,000 distinct CDR3 sequences in the sample, around 7.4% were seen once. The sample was also reused in another study, on yellow fever vaccine responses in identical twins.

The sequenced sample consisted of PBMCs. Receptors were obtained from a woman aged 18-29 years in good health.

The rearrangement uses TRBV20-1 and TRBJ2-3; D might be TRBD1 (6 bases). The CDR3 is 15 amino acids. V was pared by 6 bases and J by 0 bases, with 16 bases between. Germline V gives CDR1 DFQATT, CDR2 SNEGSKA (reference sequence). In DNA, the CDR3 is TGCAGTGCCCAAGAATGGGGGCGAAGCACAGATACGCAGTATTTT. Protein: CSAQEWGRSTDTQYF.

This clonotype has more than one count but fewer than ten. The chain uses TRBV5-1 and TRBJ2-5; 7 bases line up with TRBD2. Germline assignment: CDR1 SGHRS and CDR2 YFSETQ. CDR3 length: 15 residues. Trimming removed 1 base from V and 4 bases from J; junction bases left unmatched: 7. DNA of the CDR3: TGCGCCAGCAGCTTGCTGACCCCGGGGGGAGAGACCCAGTACTTC. Its protein product is CASSLLTPGGETQYF.

In its sample, this clonotype was seen many times. The V gene is TRBV2, the J gene TRBJ1-1; 7 nucleotides match TRBD1. CDR1 SNHLY and CDR2 FYNNEI come from the germline V gene. The CDR3 is 12 residues long. The V segment lost 6 bases and the J segment 7 bases; nucleotides outside the gene matches: 5. In DNA form, the CDR3 reads TGTGCCAGCAGCGACAGGGACCTTGAAGCTTTCTTT. Translating it yields CASSDRDLEAFF.

The sample holds many counts of this clonotype. J is TRBJ2-1 and V is TRBV18; 13 bases agree with TRBD2. With V trimmed by 6 bases and J by 9 bases, 8 bases remained unmatched. From germline, CDR1 is KGHSH and CDR2 LQKENI. The CDR3 spans 15 residues. CDR3 sequence reads: CASSPGTSGTGEQFF. CDR3 nucleotides: TGTGCCAGCTCCCCCGGGACTAGCGGGACGGGTGAGCAGTTCTTC.

This clonotype has just a few counts. The V call is TRBV28, the J call TRBJ2-3; D may match TRBD1 or TRBD2 (5 bases each). V was clipped by 5 bases and J by 8 bases, with 20 bases between them. In germline, CDR1 is MDHEN, CDR2 SYDVKM. The CDR3 is 15 residues long. The CDR3 sequence is CASSLTGTIAVTQYF. The DNA for the CDR3 is TGTGCCAGCAGTCTAACCGGGACGATTGCAGTTACGCAGTATTTT.

This clonotype was counted many times. V is TRBV5-1 and J is TRBJ2-2; perhaps TRBD2 as D (6 bases). The germline V gene encodes CDR1 SGHRS and CDR2 YFSETQ. Trimming removed 6 bases at V and 1 base at J, with 13 bases between. This CDR3 contains 15 residues. The chain's CDR3 is CASTRDSRNTGELFF. The CDR3 region has the DNA TGCGCCAGCACTCGGGACTCACGGAACACCGGGGAGCTGTTTTTT.

This clonotype was seen more than once but under ten times. This CDR3 is CASSSVLSSYEQYF. DNA for the CDR3: TGTGCCAGCAGTTCGGTTCTGAGCTCCTACGAGCAGTACTTC. The gene calls are TRBV27 and TRBJ2-7, with D uncertain. The CDR3 extends over 14 amino acids. Trimming removed 4 bases from V and 0 bases from J, with 10 bases in between. Germline V lookup: CDR1 MNHEY, CDR2 SMNVEV (reference sequence).